This T cell receptor (beta chain) was obtained from a study of identifying expanded T cells in peripheral blood. Collection occurred without any documented infections or immune events in donors. Trimming left V 6 bases short and J 3 bases short, with 15 bases between. CDR1 and CDR2 from the germline V gene are KGHSH and LQKENI. The CDR3 sequence is 14 residues long. Some clones are missing from TCRdb's copy, which holds only in-frame ones; the method was immunoSEQ multiplex PCR. Of around 100,000 clones listed, 75% to 90% are singletons. This chain joins TRBV18 and TRBJ2-7; D may match TRBD1 or TRBD2 (5 bases each). The material sequenced was blood. The receptor was isolated from a person aged 18-70 years in good health. The CDR3 sequence is CASSHRDGNYEQYF. The CDR3, as DNA: TGTGCCAGCTCCCACCGGGACGGGAACTACGAGCAGTACTTC.